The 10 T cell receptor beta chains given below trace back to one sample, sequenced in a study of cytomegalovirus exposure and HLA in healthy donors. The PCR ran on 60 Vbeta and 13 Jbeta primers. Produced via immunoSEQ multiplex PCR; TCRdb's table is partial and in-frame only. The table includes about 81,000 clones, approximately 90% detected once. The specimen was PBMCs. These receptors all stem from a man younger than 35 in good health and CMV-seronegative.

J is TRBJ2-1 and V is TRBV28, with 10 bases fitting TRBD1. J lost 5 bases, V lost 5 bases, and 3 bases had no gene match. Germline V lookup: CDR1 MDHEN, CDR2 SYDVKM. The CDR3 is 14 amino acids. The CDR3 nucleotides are TGTGCCAGCAGTCGGGACAGGGGAGACAATGAGCAGTTCTTC. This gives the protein CASSRDRGDNEQFF.

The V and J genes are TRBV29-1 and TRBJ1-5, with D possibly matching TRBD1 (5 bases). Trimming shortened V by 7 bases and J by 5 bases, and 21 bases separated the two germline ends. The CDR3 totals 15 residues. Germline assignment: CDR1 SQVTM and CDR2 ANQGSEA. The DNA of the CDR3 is TGCAGCGAGGGGACTAAACGCAAGGTCGATCAGCCCCAGCATTTT. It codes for CSEGTKRKVDQPQHF.

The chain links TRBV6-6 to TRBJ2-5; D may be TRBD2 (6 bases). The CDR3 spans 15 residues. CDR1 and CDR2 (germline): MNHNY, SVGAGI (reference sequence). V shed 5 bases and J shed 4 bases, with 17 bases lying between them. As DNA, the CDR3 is TGTGCCAGCAGTCAAGCCGCCGGGACTTTAGAGACCCAGTACTTC. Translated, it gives CASSQAAGTLETQYF.

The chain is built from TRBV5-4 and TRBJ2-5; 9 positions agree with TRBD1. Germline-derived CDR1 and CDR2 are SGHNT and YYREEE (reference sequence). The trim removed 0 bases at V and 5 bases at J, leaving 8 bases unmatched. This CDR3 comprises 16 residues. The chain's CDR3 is CASSLGARQGGETQYF. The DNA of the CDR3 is TGTGCCAGCAGCTTGGGGGCTAGACAGGGGGGGGAGACCCAGTACTTC.

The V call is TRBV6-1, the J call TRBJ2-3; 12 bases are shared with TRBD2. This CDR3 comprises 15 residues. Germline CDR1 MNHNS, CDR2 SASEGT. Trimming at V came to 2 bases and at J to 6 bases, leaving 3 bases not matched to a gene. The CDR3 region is CASSELAGGRDTQYF. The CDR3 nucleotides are TGTGCCAGCAGTGAACTAGCGGGAGGGAGGGATACGCAGTATTTT.

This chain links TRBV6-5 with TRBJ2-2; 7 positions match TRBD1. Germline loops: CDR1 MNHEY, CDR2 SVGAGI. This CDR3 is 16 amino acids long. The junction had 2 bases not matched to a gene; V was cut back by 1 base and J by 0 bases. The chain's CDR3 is CASSYWDSPNTGELFF. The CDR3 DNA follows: TGTGCCAGCAGTTACTGGGACAGCCCGAACACCGGGGAGCTGTTTTTT.

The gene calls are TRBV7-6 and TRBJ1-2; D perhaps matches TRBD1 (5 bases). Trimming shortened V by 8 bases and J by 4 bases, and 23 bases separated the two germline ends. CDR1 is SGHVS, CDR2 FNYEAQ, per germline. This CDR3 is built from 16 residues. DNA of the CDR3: TGTGCCAGCGGGGCTGATATAGGACCGACGACCTATGGCTACACCTTC. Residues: CASGADIGPTTYGYTF.

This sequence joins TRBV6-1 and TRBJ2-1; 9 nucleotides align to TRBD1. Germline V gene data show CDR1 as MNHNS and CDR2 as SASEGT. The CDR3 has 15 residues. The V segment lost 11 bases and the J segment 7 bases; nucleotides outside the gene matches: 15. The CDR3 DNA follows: TGTGCCTCCCGGGACAGGGAGACTTATTCGAATGAGCAGTTCTTC. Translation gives CASRDRETYSNEQFF.

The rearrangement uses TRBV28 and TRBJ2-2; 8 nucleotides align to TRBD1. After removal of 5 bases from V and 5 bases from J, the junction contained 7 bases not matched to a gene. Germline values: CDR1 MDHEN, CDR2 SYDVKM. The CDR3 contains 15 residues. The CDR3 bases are TGTGCCAGCAGTCCCGAGGACAGGGTGACCGGGGAGCTGTTTTTT. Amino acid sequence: CASSPEDRVTGELFF.

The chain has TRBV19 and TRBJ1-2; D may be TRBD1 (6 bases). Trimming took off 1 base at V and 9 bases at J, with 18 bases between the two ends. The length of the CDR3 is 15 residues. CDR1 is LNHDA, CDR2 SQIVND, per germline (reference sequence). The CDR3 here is CASSIAAVQGYSYTF. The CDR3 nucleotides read TGTGCCAGTAGTATAGCGGCGGTACAGGGCTACAGCTACACCTTC.